These 14 T cell receptor beta chains were all obtained from the same sample, sequenced in a study of T cells after yellow fever vaccination (dated by TCRdb to about 2019). The treatment or condition label corresponds to: live attenuated yellow fever vaccine strain. Receptor amplification or capture employed 5' RACE. Sequencer: Illumina HiSeq 2500. The public reads were quality trimmed at Q25 with fastp and then assembled into clones with MiXCR by TCRdb, keeping productive beta chains. Here each entry gathers all rows of one CDR3 protein and keeps the most common genes and DNA. In all, the sample holds a few hundred thousand distinct CDR3 sequences, and less than 20% of those were seen once. The top ten clones comprise about 18% of the sample. Sequenced material: PBMCs, taken 5 days after the first yellow fever vaccination. Receptor source: a young man who received the YFV17D yellow fever vaccine.

The V call is TRBV12-3 or TRBV12-4, the J call TRBJ2-2; 7 nucleotides agree with TRBD1. The CDR3 loop spans 16 amino acids. Trimming cost V 6 bases and J 1 base; bases outside gene matches: 8. CDR3: CASRTYRDRNTGELFF. As DNA, the CDR3 is TGTGCCAGCAGAACCTACCGGGACAGGAACACCGGGGAGCTGTTTTTT.

This clonotype was counted a few times. The chain links TRBV20-1 to TRBJ2-1; TRBD2 matches 10 bases. J gave up 2 bases and V 7 bases, and 11 bases lay outside the gene matches. Germline assignment: CDR1 DFQATT and CDR2 SNEGSKA (reference sequence). This CDR3 comprises 16 residues. The CDR3 bases are TGCAGTGTGCCAAATATAGCGGGGGGCGCCTACAATGAGCAGTTCTTC. Encoded protein: CSVPNIAGGAYNEQFF.

In nucleotides, the CDR3 is TGTGCCAGCAGCTTAGTAGGAGGGACAGGGGCGATTTCCTACGAGCAGTACGTC. It is translated as CASSLVGGTGAISYEQYV. V is TRBV11-2 and J is TRBJ2-7; TRBD1 aligns across 10 bases. The CDR3 spans 18 residues. Germline V gene lookup returns CDR1 SGHAT and CDR2 FQNNGV. V shed 1 base, J shed 1 base, and the junction held 10 bases outside the gene matches.

The rearrangement uses TRBV5-5 and TRBJ2-1; maybe TRBD1 (6 bases). Germline V gives CDR1 SGHKS, CDR2 YYEKEE (reference sequence). With 2 bases removed from V and 5 bases from J, the gap between germline ends came to 8 bases. The CDR3 has 13 residues. CDR3 region: CASSFQGNNEQFF. DNA for the CDR3: TGTGCCAGCAGCTTTCAGGGGAACAATGAGCAGTTCTTC.

The chain recombines TRBV20-1 with TRBJ2-7; 8 nucleotides match TRBD1. The CDR3 totals 16 residues. The trim removed 0 bases at V and 3 bases at J, leaving 10 bases unmatched. Germline-derived CDR1 and CDR2 are DFQATT and SNEGSKA (reference sequence). The DNA for the CDR3 is TGCAGTGCTAGAGATCTTGTCGGACAGGGCCGCTACGAGCAGTACTTC. Its protein product is CSARDLVGQGRYEQYF.

The chain joins TRBV4-2 to TRBJ1-2, with TRBD1 identical over 7 bases. V lost 3 bases to trimming and J lost 5 bases; unmatched junction nucleotides: 9. This CDR3 is built from 15 residues. Germline loops: CDR1 LGHNA, CDR2 YNFKEQ. CDR3 sequence reads: CASSHPRDSPYGYTF. The CDR3 coding sequence is TGTGCCAGCAGCCATCCCCGGGACAGTCCATATGGCTACACCTTC.

The chain couples TRBV11-2 to TRBJ2-2; possible D gene TRBD1, 5 bases. Germline values: CDR1 SGHAT, CDR2 FQNNGV. Trimming took 1 base from V and 3 from J, leaving 18 bases between them. The CDR3 is 18 residues long. CDR3 protein: CASSLGIWGAQDTGELFF. CDR3 bases: TGTGCCAGCAGCTTAGGTATTTGGGGCGCGCAGGACACCGGGGAGCTGTTTTTT.

V gene TRBV29-1 combines with J gene TRBJ1-2; D ambiguous. Trimming removed 4 bases at V and 7 bases at J, with 7 bases between. CDR1 is SQVTM and CDR2 is ANQGSEA in the germline V gene. The CDR3 runs 10 residues. CDR3 coding DNA: TGCAGCGTTGGGAGCCGTGGCTACACCTTC. This codes for CSVGSRGYTF.

This clonotype has just a few counts. The CDR3 region is CASSQDRYEAFF. For the CDR3, the DNA is TGTGCCAGCAGCCAAGATCGGTACGAAGCTTTCTTT. The V gene is TRBV3-1, the J gene TRBJ1-1, with D uncertain. CDR3 length equals 12 residues. The V end lost 0 bases, the J end lost 8 bases, and 7 bases lay between the germline ends. The germline V gene encodes CDR1 LGHDT and CDR2 YNNKEL (reference sequence).

This clonotype appeared a few times. The gene calls are TRBV9 and TRBJ1-1; maybe TRBD1 (5 bases). The CDR3 contains 16 residues. Germline CDR1 SGDLS, CDR2 YYNGEE. Trimming removed 4 bases from V and 5 bases from J, with 21 bases in between. The CDR3 DNA sequence: TGTGCCAGCAGCCCCGTCCCCCATGGGGCAGGGACTGAAGCTTTCTTT. This gives the protein CASSPVPHGAGTEAFF.

The rearrangement links TRBV19 to TRBJ2-2; D gene unclear. Germline V gene data show CDR1 as LNHDA and CDR2 as SQIVND (reference sequence). The CDR3 totals 15 residues. The V and J ends lost 3 bases and 6 bases respectively, with 14 bases between them. The CDR3 here is CASSIGVMDPGELFF. Here the CDR3 DNA reads TGTGCCAGTAGTATTGGGGTAATGGACCCCGGGGAGCTGTTTTTT.

The rearrangement links TRBV4-2 to TRBJ2-3; 9 positions agree with TRBD2. The CDR3 has 15 amino acids. Losses at the gene ends were 5 bases for V and 5 bases for J; bases not matched to a gene: 8. Per the germline V gene, CDR1 is LGHNA and CDR2 is YNFKEQ. CDR3 coding DNA: TGTGCCAGCAGCAGAGCGGGGGGCGGTTTAGATACGCAGTATTTT. This encodes CASSRAGGGLDTQYF.

In this sample, this clonotype turned up a few times. The chain recombines TRBV21-1 with TRBJ2-1; the D call of TRBD2 is as the table states it, not checked on the DNA. TRBV21-1 is flagged as a pseudogene. This CDR3 has 13 residues. CDR3 DNA: TGTGCCAGCAGCCCCCGAATAGCGGGGGAGCAGTTCTTC. Translated, it gives CASSPRIAGEQFF.

The genes are TRBV5-1 and TRBJ2-7; 8 nucleotides agree with TRBD2. This CDR3 region has 14 residues. Per germline, CDR1 SGHRS and CDR2 YFSETQ. V trimming: 4 bases; J trimming: 2 bases; junction bases outside the gene matches: 5. CDR3 sequence: CASSPLSGAYEQYF. In DNA, the CDR3 is TGCGCCAGCAGCCCACTTAGCGGGGCCTACGAGCAGTACTTC. The complete variable domain, with remaining parts taken from reference TRBV5-1 and TRBJ2-7, reads KAGVTQTPRYLIKTRGQQVTLSCSPISGHRSVSWYQQTPGQGLQFLFEYFSETQRNKGNFPGRFSGRQFSNSRSEMNVSTLELGDSALYLCASSPLSGAYEQYFGPGTRLTVT.